This entry concerns a single T cell receptor (beta chain). Its antigen remains unidentified. The CDR3 spans 15 residues. Trimming took 5 bases from V and 1 from J, leaving 12 bases between them. Germline-derived CDR1 and CDR2 are SGHRS and YFSETQ. Amplified regions were TCR beta CDR3 sequences from RNA transcripts. First-round RT-PCR of the TCR CDR3 relied on the HTBI primer set. TCRdb redid the calling of the multiplex PCR reads with MiXCR, one entry per CDR3 protein. The table includes 620,000 or so distinct CDR3 sequences, roughly 15% detected once. This entry comes from a study of T cells in Graves' hyperthyroidism and ophthalmopathy. Notes on the study in general: By a 13 V-J model, ophthalmopathy was set apart from stable hyperthyroidism.

The sample consisted of blood. The chain has TRBV5-1 and TRBJ1-4; TRBD1 is a possible D gene (5 bases). This clonotype was sampled from a woman aged 45-60 years with Graves' ophthalmopathy. CDR3 in DNA: TGCGCCAGCAGGAGGACGACAGTAACTAATGAAAAACTGTTTTTT. It specifies CASRRTTVTNEKLFF. Full variable domain (rest looked up from reference TRBV5-1 and TRBJ1-4): KAGVTQTPRYLIKTRGQQVTLSCSPISGHRSVSWYQQTPGQGLQFLFEYFSETQRNKGNFPGRFSGRQFSNSRSEMNVSTLELGDSALYLCASRRTTVTNEKLFFGSGTQLSVL.